The 4 T cell receptor beta chains below were found in one sample sequenced in a study of CD8+ T cells in alopecia areata. Extracted from the samples, RNA was reverse transcribed into cDNA to serve as the sequencing template. Assay used: immunoSEQ multiplex PCR; TCRdb lists only in-frame clones, some missing. In the table there are 150,000 or so clones, around 57% of which are singletons. Sequencing used CD4+ T cells sorted from blood. The source is a human donor in good health.

This chain links TRBV30 with TRBJ2-7; D gene unclear. The germline CDR1 and CDR2 sequences are GTSNPN and SVGIG (reference sequence). This CDR3 has 13 residues. The V end lost 0 bases, the J end lost 3 bases, and 9 bases lay between the germline ends. The DNA of the CDR3 is TGTGCCTGGAGTGTAGAATCTCGCTACGAGCAGTACTTC. Translation: CAWSVESRYEQYF.

The chain recombines TRBV29-1 with TRBJ2-7, with 14 bases fitting TRBD2. The CDR3 runs to 14 residues. The germline gives CDR1 SQVTM, CDR2 ANQGSEA. Trimming removed 6 bases from V and 6 bases from J; junction bases left unmatched: 7. CDR3 nucleotide sequence: TGCAGCGTCGAGACTAGCGGGAGGGGAGGCGAGCAGTACTTC. Amino acids: CSVETSGRGGEQYF.

The chain has TRBV25-1 and TRBJ2-5, with D perhaps matching TRBD1 or TRBD2 (6 bases each). The germline gives CDR1 MGHDK, CDR2 SYGVNS. The CDR3 consists of 16 residues. V shed 4 bases and J shed 7 bases, with 22 bases lying between them. DNA of the CDR3: TGTGCCAGCAGTGGACCCGGGGGCCGGGATGGAGGGACCCAGTACTTC. It encodes CASSGPGGRDGGTQYF.

This clone was seen only a few times. The chain uses TRBV9 and TRBJ1-2; D uncertain. This CDR3 is built from 14 residues. The germline gives CDR1 SGDLS, CDR2 YYNGEE. The ends were cut back, 2 bases at V and 7 bases at J, with 15 bases in the middle. The CDR3 protein is CASSVTGLQGGYTF. CDR3 DNA: TGTGCCAGCAGCGTTACCGGGCTCCAAGGTGGCTACACCTTC.